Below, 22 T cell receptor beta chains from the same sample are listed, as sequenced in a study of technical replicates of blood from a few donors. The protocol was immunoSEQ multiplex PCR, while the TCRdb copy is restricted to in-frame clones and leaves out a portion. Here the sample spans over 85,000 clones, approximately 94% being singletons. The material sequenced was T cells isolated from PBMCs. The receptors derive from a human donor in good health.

The CDR3 nucleotides read TGCGCCAGCAGTGAGTTACAGGGTGGGCACAATGAGCAGTTCTTC. It encodes CASSELQGGHNEQFF. The rearrangement uses TRBV10-1 and TRBJ2-1; possibly TRBD1 for D (6 bases). Trimming took 1 base from V and 5 from J, leaving 12 bases between them. The CDR3 runs to 15 residues. Germline V CDR1 and CDR2: WNHNN, SYGVQD (reference sequence).

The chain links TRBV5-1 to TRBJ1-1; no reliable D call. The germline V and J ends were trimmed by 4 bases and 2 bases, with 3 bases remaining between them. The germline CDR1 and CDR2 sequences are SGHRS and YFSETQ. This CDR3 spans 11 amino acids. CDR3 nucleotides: TGCGCCAGCAGCCATAACACTGAAGCTTTCTTT. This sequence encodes CASSHNTEAFF. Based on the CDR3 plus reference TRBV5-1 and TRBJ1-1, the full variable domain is KAGVTQTPRYLIKTRGQQVTLSCSPISGHRSVSWYQQTPGQGLQFLFEYFSETQRNKGNFPGRFSGRQFSNSRSEMNVSTLELGDSALYLCASSHNTEAFFGQGTRLTVV.

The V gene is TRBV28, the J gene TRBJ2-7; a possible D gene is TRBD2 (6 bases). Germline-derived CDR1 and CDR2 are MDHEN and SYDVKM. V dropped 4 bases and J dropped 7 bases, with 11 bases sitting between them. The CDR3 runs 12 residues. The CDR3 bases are TGTGCCAGCAGTTCCCTAGCGCGTGAGCAGTACTTC. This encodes CASSSLAREQYF.

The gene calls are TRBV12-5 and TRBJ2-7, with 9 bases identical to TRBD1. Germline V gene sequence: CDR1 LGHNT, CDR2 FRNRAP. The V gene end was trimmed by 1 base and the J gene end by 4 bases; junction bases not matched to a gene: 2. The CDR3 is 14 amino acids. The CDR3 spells CASGLGGTGYEQYF. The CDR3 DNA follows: TGTGCTAGTGGTTTGGGGGGGACAGGGTACGAGCAGTACTTC.

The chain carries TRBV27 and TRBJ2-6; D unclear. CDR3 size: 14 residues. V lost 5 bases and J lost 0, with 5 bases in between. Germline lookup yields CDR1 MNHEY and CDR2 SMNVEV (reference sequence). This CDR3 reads CASSLVSGANVLTF. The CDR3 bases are TGTGCCAGCAGTCTAGTCTCTGGGGCCAACGTCCTGACTTTC.

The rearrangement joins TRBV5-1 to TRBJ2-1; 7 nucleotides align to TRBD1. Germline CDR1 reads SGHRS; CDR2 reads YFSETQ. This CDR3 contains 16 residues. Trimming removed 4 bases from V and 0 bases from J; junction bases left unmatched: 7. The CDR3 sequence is CASSLSGTASYNEQFF. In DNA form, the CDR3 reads TGCGCCAGCAGCCTTTCCGGGACAGCCTCCTACAATGAGCAGTTCTTC.

The CDR3 DNA reads TGTGCCAGCACCCTAGCGGGAGAGTACGAGCAGTACTTC. It translates to CASTLAGEYEQYF. The genes are TRBV5-4 and TRBJ2-7, with TRBD2 identical over 10 bases. J gave up 4 bases and V 6 bases, and 4 bases lay outside the gene matches. The CDR3 loop spans 13 amino acids. The germline gives CDR1 SGHNT, CDR2 YYREEE (reference sequence).

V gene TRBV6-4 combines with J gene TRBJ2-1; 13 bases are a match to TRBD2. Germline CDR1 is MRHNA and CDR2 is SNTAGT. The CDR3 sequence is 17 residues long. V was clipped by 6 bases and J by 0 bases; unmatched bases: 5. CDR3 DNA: TGTGCCAGCAGCGCCAGGACTAGCGGGAGCTCCTACAATGAGCAGTTCTTC. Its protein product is CASSARTSGSSYNEQFF.

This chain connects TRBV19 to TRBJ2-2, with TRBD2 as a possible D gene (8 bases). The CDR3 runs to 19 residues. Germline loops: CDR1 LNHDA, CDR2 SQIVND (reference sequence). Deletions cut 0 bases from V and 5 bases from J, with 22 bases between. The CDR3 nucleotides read TGTGCCAGTAGTATAGACGAGGGGGCGGCGGGAGGCCGAACCGGGGAGCTGTTTTTT. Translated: CASSIDEGAAGGRTGELFF.

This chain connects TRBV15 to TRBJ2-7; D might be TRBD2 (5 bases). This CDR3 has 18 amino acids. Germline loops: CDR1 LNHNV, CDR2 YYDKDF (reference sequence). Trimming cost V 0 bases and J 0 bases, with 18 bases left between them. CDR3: CATSRDPMAGSSSYEQYF. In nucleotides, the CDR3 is TGTGCCACCAGCAGAGATCCGATGGCGGGCTCGAGCTCCTACGAGCAGTACTTC.

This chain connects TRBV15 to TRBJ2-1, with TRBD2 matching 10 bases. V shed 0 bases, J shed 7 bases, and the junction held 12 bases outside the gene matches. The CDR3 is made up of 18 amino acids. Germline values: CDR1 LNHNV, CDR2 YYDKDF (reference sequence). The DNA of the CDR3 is TGTGCCACCAGCAGAGATATTCGGCTAGCGGGAGTAGGAAATGAGCAGTTCTTC. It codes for CATSRDIRLAGVGNEQFF.

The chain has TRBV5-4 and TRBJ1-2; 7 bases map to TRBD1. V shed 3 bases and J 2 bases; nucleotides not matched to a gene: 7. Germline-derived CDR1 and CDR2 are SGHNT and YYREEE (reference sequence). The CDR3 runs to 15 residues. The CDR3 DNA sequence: TGTGCCAGCAGCTGGAACAGGGGTGCCAACTATGGCTACACCTTC. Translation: CASSWNRGANYGYTF. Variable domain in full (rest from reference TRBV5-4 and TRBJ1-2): ETGVTQSPTHLIKTRGQQVTLRCSSQSGHNTVSWYQQALGQGPQFIFQYYREEENGRGNFPPRFSGLQFPNYSSELNVNALELDDSALYLCASSWNRGANYGYTFGSGTRLTVV.

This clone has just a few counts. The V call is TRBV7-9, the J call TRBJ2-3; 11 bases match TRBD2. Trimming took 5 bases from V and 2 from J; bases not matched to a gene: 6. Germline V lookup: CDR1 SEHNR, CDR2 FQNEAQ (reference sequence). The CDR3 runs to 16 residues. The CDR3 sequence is CASSLVAGGHTDTQYF. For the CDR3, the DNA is TGTGCCAGCAGCCTCGTAGCGGGGGGGCACACAGATACGCAGTATTTT.

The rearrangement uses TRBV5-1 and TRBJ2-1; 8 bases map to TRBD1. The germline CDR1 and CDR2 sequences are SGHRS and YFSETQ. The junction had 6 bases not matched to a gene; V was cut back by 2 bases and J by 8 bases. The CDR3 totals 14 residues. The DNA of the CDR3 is TGCGCCAGCAGCTTCGGGACAGGTTCCGATGAGCAGTTCTTC. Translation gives CASSFGTGSDEQFF.

The DNA for the CDR3 is TGTGCCTGGAGCAACTATTACGACGGGACAGGTTACTACGAGCAGTACTTC. This codes for CAWSNYYDGTGYYEQYF. The J gene is TRBJ2-7, the V gene TRBV30, with TRBD1 matching 8 bases. This CDR3 contains 17 residues. Germline loops: CDR1 GTSNPN, CDR2 SVGIG (reference sequence). Trimming at V came to 3 bases and at J to 3 bases, leaving 16 bases not matched to a gene.

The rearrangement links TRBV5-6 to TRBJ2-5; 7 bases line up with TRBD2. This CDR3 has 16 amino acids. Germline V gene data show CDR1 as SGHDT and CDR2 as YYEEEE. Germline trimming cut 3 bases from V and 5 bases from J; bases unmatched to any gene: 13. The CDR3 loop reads CASSYGWVAGGETQYF. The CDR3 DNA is TGTGCCAGCAGCTACGGATGGGTAGCGGGCGGGGAGACCCAGTACTTC. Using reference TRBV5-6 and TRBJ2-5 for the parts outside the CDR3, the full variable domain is DAGVTQSPTHLIKTRGQQVTLRCSPKSGHDTVSWYQQALGQGPQFIFQYYEEEERQRGNFPDRFSGHQFPNYSSELNVNALLLGDSALYLCASSYGWVAGGETQYFGPGTRLLVL.

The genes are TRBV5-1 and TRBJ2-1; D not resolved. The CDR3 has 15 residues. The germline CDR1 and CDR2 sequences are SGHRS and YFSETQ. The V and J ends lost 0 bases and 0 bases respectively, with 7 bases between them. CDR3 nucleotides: TGCGCCAGCAGCTTGGAAGAGAGCTCCTACAATGAGCAGTTCTTC. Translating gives CASSLEESSYNEQFF.

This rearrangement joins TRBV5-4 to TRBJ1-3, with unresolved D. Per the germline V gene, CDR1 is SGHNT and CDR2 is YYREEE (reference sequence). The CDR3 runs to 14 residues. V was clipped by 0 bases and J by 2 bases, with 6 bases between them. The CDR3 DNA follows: TGTGCCAGCAGCTTGGCCGGGACTGGAAACACCATATATTTT. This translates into CASSLAGTGNTIYF.

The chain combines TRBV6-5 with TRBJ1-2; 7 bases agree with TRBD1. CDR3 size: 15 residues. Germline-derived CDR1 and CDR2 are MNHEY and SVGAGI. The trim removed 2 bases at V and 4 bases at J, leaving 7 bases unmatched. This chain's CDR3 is CASSYGGGAGYGYTF. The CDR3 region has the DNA TGTGCCAGCAGTTACGGAGGGGGCGCTGGCTATGGCTACACCTTC.

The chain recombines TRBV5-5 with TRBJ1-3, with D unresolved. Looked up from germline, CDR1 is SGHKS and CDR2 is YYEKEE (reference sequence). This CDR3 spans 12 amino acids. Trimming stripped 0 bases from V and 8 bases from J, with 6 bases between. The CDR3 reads CASSLEVDTIYF. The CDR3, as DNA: TGTGCCAGCAGCTTGGAAGTAGACACCATATATTTT.

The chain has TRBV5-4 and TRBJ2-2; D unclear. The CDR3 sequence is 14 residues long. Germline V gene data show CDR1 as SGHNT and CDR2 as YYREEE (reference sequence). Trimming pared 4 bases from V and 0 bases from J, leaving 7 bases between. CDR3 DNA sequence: TGTGCCAGCAGCGTATCAGCGAACACCGGGGAGCTGTTTTTT. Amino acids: CASSVSANTGELFF.

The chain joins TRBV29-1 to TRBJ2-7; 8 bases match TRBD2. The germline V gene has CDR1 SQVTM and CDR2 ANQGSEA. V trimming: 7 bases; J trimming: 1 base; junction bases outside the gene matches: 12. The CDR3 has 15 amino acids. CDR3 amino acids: CSAIPGLASSYEQYF. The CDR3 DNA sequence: TGCAGCGCGATTCCCGGACTAGCTTCTTCCTACGAGCAGTACTTC.